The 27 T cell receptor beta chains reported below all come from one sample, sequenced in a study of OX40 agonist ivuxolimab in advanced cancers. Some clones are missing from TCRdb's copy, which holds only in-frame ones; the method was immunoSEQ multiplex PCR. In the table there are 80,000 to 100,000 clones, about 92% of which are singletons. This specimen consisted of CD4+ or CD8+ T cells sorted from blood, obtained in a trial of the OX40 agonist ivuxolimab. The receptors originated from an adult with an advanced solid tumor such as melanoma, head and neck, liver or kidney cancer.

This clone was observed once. The CDR3 spells CAIKDSYTSTDTQYF. Written as DNA, the CDR3 is TGTGCCATCAAAGACAGCTATACTAGCACAGATACGCAGTATTTT. The chain couples TRBV10-3 to TRBJ2-3; D perhaps matches TRBD1 (5 bases). CDR3 size: 15 residues. Trimming left V 7 bases short and J 0 bases short, with 14 bases between. In germline, CDR1 is ENHRY, CDR2 SYGVKD.

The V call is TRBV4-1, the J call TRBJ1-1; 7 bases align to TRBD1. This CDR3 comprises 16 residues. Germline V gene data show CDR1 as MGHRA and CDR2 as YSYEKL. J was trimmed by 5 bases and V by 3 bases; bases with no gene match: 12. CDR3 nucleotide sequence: TGCGCCAGCAGCCAGGACCACAGGGCAGGGGGGACTGAAGCTTTCTTT. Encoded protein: CASSQDHRAGGTEAFF.

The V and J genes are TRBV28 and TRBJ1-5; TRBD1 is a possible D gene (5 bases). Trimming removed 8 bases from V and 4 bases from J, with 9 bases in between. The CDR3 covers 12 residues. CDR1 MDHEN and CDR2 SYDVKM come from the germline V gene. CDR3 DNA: TGTGCCAGCCGGGGGTTGAATCAGCCCCAGCATTTT. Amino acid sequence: CASRGLNQPQHF.

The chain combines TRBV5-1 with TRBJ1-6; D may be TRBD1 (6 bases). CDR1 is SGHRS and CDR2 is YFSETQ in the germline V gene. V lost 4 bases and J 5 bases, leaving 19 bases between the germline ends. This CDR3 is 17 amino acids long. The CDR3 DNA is TGCGCCAGCAGCCGAACGGGGGGCGTTCGGGATAATTCACCCCTCCACTTT. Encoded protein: CASSRTGGVRDNSPLHF.

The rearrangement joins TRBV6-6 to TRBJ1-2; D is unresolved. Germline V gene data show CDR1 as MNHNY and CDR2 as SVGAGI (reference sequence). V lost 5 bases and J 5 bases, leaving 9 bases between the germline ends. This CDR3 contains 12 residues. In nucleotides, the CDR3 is TGTGCCAGCAGTGCAGATAGGTATGGCTACACCTTC. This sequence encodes CASSADRYGYTF.

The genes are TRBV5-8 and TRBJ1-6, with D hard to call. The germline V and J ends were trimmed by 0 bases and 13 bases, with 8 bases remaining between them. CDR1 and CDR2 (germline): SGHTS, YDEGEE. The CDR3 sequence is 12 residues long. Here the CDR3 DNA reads TGTGCCAGCAGCTTGGTCGGCAGGCCCCTCCACTTT. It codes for CASSLVGRPLHF.

The CDR3 reads CASSPSTSVWQETQYF. As DNA, the CDR3 is TGTGCCAGCTCACCATCGACTAGCGTCTGGCAAGAGACCCAGTACTTC. The V gene is TRBV18, the J gene TRBJ2-5; TRBD2 agrees at 8 bases. The CDR3 loop spans 16 amino acids. Germline CDR1 and CDR2: KGHSH and LQKENI. Trimming took 2 bases from V and 2 from J; bases not matched to a gene: 7.

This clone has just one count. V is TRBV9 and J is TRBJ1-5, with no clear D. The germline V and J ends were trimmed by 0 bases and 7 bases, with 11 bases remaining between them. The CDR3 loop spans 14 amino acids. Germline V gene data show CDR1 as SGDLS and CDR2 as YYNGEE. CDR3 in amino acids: CASSVGSGRQPQHF. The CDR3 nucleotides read TGTGCCAGCAGCGTAGGTAGTGGGAGGCAGCCCCAGCATTTT.

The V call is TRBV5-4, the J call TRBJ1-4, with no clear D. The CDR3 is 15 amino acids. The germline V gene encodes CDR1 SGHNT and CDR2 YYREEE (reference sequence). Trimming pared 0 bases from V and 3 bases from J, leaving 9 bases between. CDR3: CASSLAGEANEKLFF. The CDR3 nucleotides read TGTGCCAGCAGCTTGGCCGGAGAAGCTAATGAAAAACTGTTTTTT.

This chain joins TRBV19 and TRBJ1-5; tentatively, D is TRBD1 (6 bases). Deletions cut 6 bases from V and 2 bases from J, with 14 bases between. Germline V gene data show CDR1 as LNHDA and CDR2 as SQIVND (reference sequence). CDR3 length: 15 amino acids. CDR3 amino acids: CASRSRGFGNQPQHF. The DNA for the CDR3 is TGTGCCAGTAGATCCAGGGGTTTCGGCAATCAGCCCCAGCATTTT.

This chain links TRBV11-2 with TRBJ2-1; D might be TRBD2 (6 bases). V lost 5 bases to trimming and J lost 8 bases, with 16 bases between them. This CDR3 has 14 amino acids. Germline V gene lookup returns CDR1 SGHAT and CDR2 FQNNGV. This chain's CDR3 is CASSEPGRLDEQFF. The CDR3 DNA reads TGTGCCAGCAGCGAGCCTGGGAGGCTCGATGAGCAGTTCTTC.

Here the CDR3 reads CAWSIAGRSNQPQHF. As DNA, the CDR3 is TGTGCCTGGAGTATAGCCGGCCGGAGCAATCAGCCCCAGCATTTT. The chain is built from TRBV30 and TRBJ1-5; D is unclear. The CDR3 length is 15 residues. The germline gives CDR1 GTSNPN, CDR2 SVGIG (reference sequence). V was shortened by 2 bases and J by 1 base, with 12 bases between the two germline ends.

The CDR3 DNA reads as TGTGCCAGCAGTTTTGGCGGGGTCTGGGGTGAGACCCAGTACTTC. Protein product: CASSFGGVWGETQYF. V and J are TRBV28 and TRBJ2-5, with a possible D match to TRBD2 (6 bases). Germline CDR1 and CDR2: MDHEN and SYDVKM. Trimming shortened V by 3 bases and J by 5 bases, and 16 bases separated the two germline ends. The CDR3 extends over 15 amino acids.

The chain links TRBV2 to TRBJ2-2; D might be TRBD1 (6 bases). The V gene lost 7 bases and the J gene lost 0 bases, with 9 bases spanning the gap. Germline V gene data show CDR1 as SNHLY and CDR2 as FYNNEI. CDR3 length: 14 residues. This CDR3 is CASKEGANTGELFF. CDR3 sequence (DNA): TGTGCCAGCAAAGAGGGGGCGAACACCGGGGAGCTGTTTTTT. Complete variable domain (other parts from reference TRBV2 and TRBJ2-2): EPEVTQTPSHQVTQMGQEVILRCVPISNHLYFYWYRQILGQKVEFLVSFYNNEISEKSEIFDDQFSVERPDGSNFTLKIRSTKLEDSAMYFCASKEGANTGELFFGEGSRLTVL.

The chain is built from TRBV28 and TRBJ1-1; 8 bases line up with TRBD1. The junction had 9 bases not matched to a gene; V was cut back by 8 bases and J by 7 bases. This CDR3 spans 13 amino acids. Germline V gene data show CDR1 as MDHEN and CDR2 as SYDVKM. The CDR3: CASFNPGGSEAFF. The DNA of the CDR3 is TGTGCCAGCTTCAACCCAGGGGGCAGTGAAGCTTTCTTT.

The CDR3: CASSASYSNQPQHF. The CDR3 region has the DNA TGTGCCAGCAGTGCCAGCTATAGCAATCAGCCCCAGCATTTT. This chain connects TRBV2 to TRBJ1-5, with D unresolved. Germline CDR1 and CDR2: SNHLY and FYNNEI. Trimming removed 4 bases from V and 0 bases from J, with 7 bases in between. This CDR3 is 14 amino acids long.

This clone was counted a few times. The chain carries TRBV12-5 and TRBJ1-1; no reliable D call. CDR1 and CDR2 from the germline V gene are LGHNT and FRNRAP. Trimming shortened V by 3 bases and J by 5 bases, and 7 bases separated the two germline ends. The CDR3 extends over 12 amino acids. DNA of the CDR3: TGTGCTAGTGGTTTTCACGGTACTGAAGCTTTCTTT. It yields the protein CASGFHGTEAFF.

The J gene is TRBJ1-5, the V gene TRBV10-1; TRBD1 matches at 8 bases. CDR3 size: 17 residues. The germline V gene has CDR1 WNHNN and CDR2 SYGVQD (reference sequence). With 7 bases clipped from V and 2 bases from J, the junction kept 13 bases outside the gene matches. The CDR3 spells CASIFAPGTGGNQPQHF. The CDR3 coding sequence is TGCGCCAGCATTTTTGCCCCCGGGACAGGAGGCAATCAGCCCCAGCATTTT.

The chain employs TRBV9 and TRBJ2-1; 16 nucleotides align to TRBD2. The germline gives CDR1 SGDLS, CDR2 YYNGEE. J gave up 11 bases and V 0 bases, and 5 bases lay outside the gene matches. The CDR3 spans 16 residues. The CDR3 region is CASSVDPGLAGGKQFF. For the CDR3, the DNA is TGTGCCAGCAGCGTAGATCCGGGACTAGCGGGGGGGAAGCAGTTCTTC.

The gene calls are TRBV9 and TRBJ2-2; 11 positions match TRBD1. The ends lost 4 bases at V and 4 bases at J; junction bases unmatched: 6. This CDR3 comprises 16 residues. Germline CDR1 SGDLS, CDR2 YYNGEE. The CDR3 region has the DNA TGTGCCAGCAGCCCCCCCGGGACAGGGGGCACCGGGGAGCTGTTTTTT. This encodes CASSPPGTGGTGELFF.

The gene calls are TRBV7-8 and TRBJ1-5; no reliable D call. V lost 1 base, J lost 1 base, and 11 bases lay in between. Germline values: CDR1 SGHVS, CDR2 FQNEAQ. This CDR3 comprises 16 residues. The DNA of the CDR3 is TGTGCCAGCAGCTTAGTACCGAGCTCGAGCAATCAGCCCCAGCATTTT. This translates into CASSLVPSSSNQPQHF.

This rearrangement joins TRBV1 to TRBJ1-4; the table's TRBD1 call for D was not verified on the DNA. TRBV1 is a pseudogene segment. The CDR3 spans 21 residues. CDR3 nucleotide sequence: TGCACCAGCAGCCAACCAGAACTGGACGGACGGACAATTGCAACTAATGAAAAACTGTTTTTT. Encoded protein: CTSSQPELDGRTIATNEKLFF.

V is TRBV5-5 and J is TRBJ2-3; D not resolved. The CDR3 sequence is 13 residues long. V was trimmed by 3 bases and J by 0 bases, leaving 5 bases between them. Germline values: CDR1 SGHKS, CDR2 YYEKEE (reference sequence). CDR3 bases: TGTGCCAGCAGCTCCCAAAGCACAGATACGCAGTATTTT. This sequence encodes CASSSQSTDTQYF.

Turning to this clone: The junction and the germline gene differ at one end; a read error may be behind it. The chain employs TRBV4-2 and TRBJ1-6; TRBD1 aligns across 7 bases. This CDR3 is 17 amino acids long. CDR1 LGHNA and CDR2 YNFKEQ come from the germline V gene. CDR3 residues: CASSQREGTAYDSPLHF. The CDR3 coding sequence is TGTGCCAGCAGCCAACGAGAGGGGACAGCCTATGATTCACCCCTCCACTTT.

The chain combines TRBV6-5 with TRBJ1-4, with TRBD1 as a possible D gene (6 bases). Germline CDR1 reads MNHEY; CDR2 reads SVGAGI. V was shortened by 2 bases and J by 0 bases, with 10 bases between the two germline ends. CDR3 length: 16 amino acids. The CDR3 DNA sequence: TGTGCCAGCAGTTACGGGACACCTGCAACTAATGAAAAACTGTTTTTT. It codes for CASSYGTPATNEKLFF.

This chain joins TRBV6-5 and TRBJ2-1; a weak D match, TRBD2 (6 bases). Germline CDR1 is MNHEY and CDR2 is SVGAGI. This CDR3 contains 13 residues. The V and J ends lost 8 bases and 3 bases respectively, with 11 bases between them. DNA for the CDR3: TGTGCCAGCGGGGGGTCCGTCTACAATGAGCAGTTCTTC. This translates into CASGGSVYNEQFF.

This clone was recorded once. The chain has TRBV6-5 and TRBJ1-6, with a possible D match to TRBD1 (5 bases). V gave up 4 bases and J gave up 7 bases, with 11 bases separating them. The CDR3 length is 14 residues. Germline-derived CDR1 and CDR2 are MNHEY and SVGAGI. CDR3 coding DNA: TGTGCCAGCAGTTCTCCGGGACGGAATTCACCCCTCCACTTT. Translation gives CASSSPGRNSPLHF.